Included here is one T cell receptor (beta chain) sequence, with context. TCRdb keeps only in-frame clones here, not all; method: immunoSEQ multiplex PCR. In the table there are roughly 200,000 clones, around 94% of which are singletons. Germline values: CDR1 SGHTA, CDR2 FQGNSA. The CDR3 spans 13 residues. V dropped 2 bases and J dropped 8; count of bases not matched to a gene: 0. These data are taken from a study of T cell responses to AZD1222 COVID-19 vaccine. Source: peripheral blood, taken on day 0 of AZD1222 vaccination. This receptor was taken from an adult in good health. The chain is built from TRBV7-2 and TRBJ1-6; 7 positions match TRBD1. CDR3 region: CASSLQGDSPLHF. The CDR3 coding sequence is TGTGCCAGCAGCTTACAGGGGGATTCACCCCTCCACTTT.